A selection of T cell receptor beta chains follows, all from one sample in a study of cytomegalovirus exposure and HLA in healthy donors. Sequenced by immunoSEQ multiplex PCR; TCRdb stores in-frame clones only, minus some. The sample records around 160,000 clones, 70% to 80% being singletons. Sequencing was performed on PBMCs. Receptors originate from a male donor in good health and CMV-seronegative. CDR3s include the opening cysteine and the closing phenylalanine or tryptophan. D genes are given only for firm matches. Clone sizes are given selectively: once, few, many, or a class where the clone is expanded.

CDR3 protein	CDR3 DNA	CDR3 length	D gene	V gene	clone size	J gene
CASSPTDRVGELFF	TGCGCTAGCAGCCCCACGGACAGGGTTGGGGAGCTGTTTTTT	14	TRBD1	TRBV5-1	-	TRBJ2-2
CASSQDRSNQPQHF	TGTGCCAGCAGTCAGGACAGAAGCAATCAGCCCCAGCATTTT	14	-	TRBV11-2	-	TRBJ1-5
CASSSQGNTEAFF	TGTGCCAGCAGCTCACAGGGGAACACTGAAGCTTTCTTT	13	-	TRBV7-9	few	TRBJ1-1
CASSRQSYGYPF	TGTGCCAGTAGTAGACAGTCCTATGGCTACCCCTTC	12	-	TRBV19	-	TRBJ1-2
CASSLISTSRTQYF	TGTGCCAGCAGTTTAATTTCCACTAGTCGTACGCAGTATTTT	14	-	TRBV27	-	TRBJ2-3
CASAGTSAYEQYF	TGTGCCAGCGCCGGGACTAGCGCATACGAGCAGTACTTC	13	TRBD2	TRBV7-9	-	TRBJ2-7
CASSIGRLAGALLRDTQYF	TGTGCCAGTAGTATCGGTCGCCTAGCGGGGGCCCTATTGAGGGATACGCAGTATTTT	19	TRBD2	TRBV19	-	TRBJ2-3
CASSAAGGRSSYNEQFF	TGTGCCAGCTCAGCTGCGGGGGGGCGAAGCTCCTACAATGAGCAGTTCTTC	17	TRBD2	TRBV18	-	TRBJ2-1
CASSLATNEKLFF	TGCGCCAGCAGCTTGGCTACCAATGAAAAACTGTTTTTT	13	-	TRBV5-1	-	TRBJ1-4
CASRQLAGGEGEQFF	TGTGCCAGCAGACAACTAGCGGGGGGCGAGGGTGAGCAGTTCTTC	15	TRBD2	TRBV7-2	-	TRBJ2-1
CASSVGQGRNQPQHF	TGTGCCAGCAGCGTCGGTCAGGGTCGGAATCAGCCCCAGCATTTT	15	-	TRBV7-8	-	TRBJ1-5
CASSRKRGLYEKLFF	TGTGCCAGCAGCCGAAAGAGAGGGTTATATGAAAAACTGTTTTTT	15	-	TRBV7-2	-	TRBJ1-4
CASRARDPKVDEQFF	TGTGCCAGCAGGGCGCGGGACCCGAAGGTCGATGAGCAGTTCTTC	15	-	TRBV6-1	-	TRBJ2-1
CASSYQGQLGEKLFF	TGTGCCAGCAGTTACCAGGGACAGTTAGGAGAAAAACTGTTTTTT	15	TRBD1	TRBV6-5	-	TRBJ1-4
CASRKEGPTDTQYF	TGTGCCAGCCGAAAGGAGGGACCCACAGATACGCAGTATTTT	14	-	TRBV27	-	TRBJ2-3
CASSYLAGGETQYF	TGTGCCAGCAGTTACCTAGCGGGGGGAGAGACCCAGTACTTC	14	TRBD2	TRBV6-6	few	TRBJ2-5
CASSINGRTYEQYF	TGTGCCAGTAGTATAAACGGGAGGACGTACGAGCAGTACTTC	14	TRBD2	TRBV19	few	TRBJ2-7
CASSLDRGTIYF	TGTGCCAGCAGCTTAGACAGGGGAACCATATATTTT	12	-	TRBV11-2	few	TRBJ1-3
CASSETGGRAGELFF	TGTGCCAGTAGTGAAACAGGGGGTCGGGCCGGGGAGCTGTTTTTT	15	TRBD1	TRBV19	few	TRBJ2-2
CASTPRRNSNQPQHF	TGTGCCAGCACCCCGCGGCGGAATAGCAATCAGCCCCAGCATTTT	15	-	TRBV28	-	TRBJ1-5
CASSPLASYNEQFF	TGTGCCAGCAGCCCGCTAGCGTCATACAATGAGCAGTTCTTC	14	-	TRBV7-8	-	TRBJ2-1
CASIRTGPDEAFF	TGTGCCAGCATTCGGACAGGGCCTGATGAAGCTTTCTTT	13	TRBD1	TRBV2	once	TRBJ1-1
CASSSGQTTNEKLFF	TGCGCCAGCAGCTCGGGACAGACAACTAATGAAAAACTGTTTTTT	15	TRBD1	TRBV5-1	-	TRBJ1-4
CAITRDWNTEAFF	TGTGCCATCACCAGGGATTGGAACACTGAAGCTTTCTTT	13	-	TRBV10-3	-	TRBJ1-1
CASSHWGQTNTEAFF	TGTGCCAGCAGCCATTGGGGGCAAACGAACACTGAAGCTTTCTTT	15	-	TRBV11-2	-	TRBJ1-1
CASSLSGTGGPANIQYF	TGTGCCAGCTCCCTGTCCGGGACAGGGGGCCCGGCTAACATTCAGTACTTC	17	TRBD1	TRBV18	-	TRBJ2-4
CASSSTYLSYEQYF	TGTGCCAGCAGTTCAACGTACCTCTCCTACGAGCAGTACTTC	14	-	TRBV11-2	-	TRBJ2-7
CASSYPNSGNTIYF	TGTGCCAGCAGTTACCCAAACTCTGGAAACACCATATATTTT	14	-	TRBV6-6	-	TRBJ1-3
CASSFGPLTGVGNTIYF	TGTGCCAGCAGCTTCGGACCATTGACAGGGGTCGGAAACACCATATATTTT	17	TRBD1	TRBV7-2	-	TRBJ1-3
CASSHYRGTGELFF	TGTGCCAGCAGCCACTACCGGGGCACCGGGGAGCTGTTTTTT	14	-	TRBV28	-	TRBJ2-2
CASSRDRASDEQYF	TGTGCCAGCAGCCGGGACAGGGCATCCGACGAGCAGTACTTC	14	TRBD1	TRBV7-8	few	TRBJ2-7
CASSFANGETQYF	TGCGCCAGCAGCTTCGCGAATGGAGAGACCCAGTACTTC	13	-	TRBV5-1	few	TRBJ2-5
CASSQGGAGVWNEQFF	TGCGCCAGCAGCCAAGGCGGAGCGGGGGTTTGGAATGAGCAGTTCTTC	16	TRBD2	TRBV4-3	-	TRBJ2-1
CASSVAAQEEAFF	TGTGCCAGCAGCGTCGCCGCACAGGAGGAAGCTTTCTTT	13	-	TRBV9	few	TRBJ1-1
CASSFGGTSGSAYEQYF	TGCGCCAGCAGCTTTGGGGGGACTAGCGGGAGCGCGTACGAGCAGTACTTC	17	TRBD2	TRBV5-1	-	TRBJ2-7
CASSIDQETQYF	TGTGCCAGTAGTATCGACCAAGAGACCCAGTACTTC	12	-	TRBV19	-	TRBJ2-5
CASSQVSSGSYGYTF	TGCGCCAGCAGCCAAGTATCATCAGGCAGCTATGGCTACACCTTC	15	-	TRBV4-1	-	TRBJ1-2
CASSPRDRGYNEQFF	TGTGCCAGCAGCCCCCGGGACAGGGGTTACAATGAGCAGTTCTTC	15	TRBD1	TRBV5-4	-	TRBJ2-1
CASSPRQTNYGYTF	TGTGCCAGCAGCCCCAGACAGACGAACTATGGCTACACCTTC	14	-	TRBV13	-	TRBJ1-2
CASSILPGGAYEQYF	TGTGCCAGTAGTATACTCCCAGGGGGTGCCTACGAGCAGTACTTC	15	TRBD1	TRBV19	-	TRBJ2-7
CASSLGRGAGGNTIYF	TGTGCCAGCAGCTTAGGCCGCGGGGCGGGAGGAAACACCATATATTTT	16	-	TRBV13	-	TRBJ1-3
CASSLYLAGQETQYF	TGTGCCAGCAGCTTGTACCTAGCGGGGCAGGAGACCCAGTACTTC	15	TRBD2	TRBV5-4	-	TRBJ2-5
CASSLGGGGPSYEQYF	TGTGCCAGCAGCTTGGGAGGGGGAGGGCCTTCCTACGAGCAGTACTTC	16	-	TRBV5-4	-	TRBJ2-7
CASSPGTGASYEQYF	TGTGCCAGCTCACCTGGGACAGGGGCCTCCTACGAGCAGTACTTC	15	TRBD1	TRBV18	few	TRBJ2-7
CASSTRGGQGETQYF	TGTGCCAGCAGCACCCGGGGGGGACAGGGGGAGACCCAGTACTTC	15	TRBD1	TRBV13	-	TRBJ2-5
CASSLVSSGKTDTQYF	TGTGCCAGCAGCCTAGTGAGTAGCGGGAAGACAGATACGCAGTATTTT	16	TRBD2	TRBV9	-	TRBJ2-3
CASSQDPPDREGEAFF	TGTGCCAGCAGCCAAGATCCCCCGGACAGGGAAGGTGAAGCTTTCTTT	16	TRBD1	TRBV4-2	-	TRBJ1-1
CASSPVGHNTEAFF	TGTGCCAGCAGTCCAGTAGGACATAACACTGAAGCTTTCTTT	14	-	TRBV28	-	TRBJ1-1
CSASGAEKLFF	TGCAGTGCTTCGGGAGCCGAAAAACTGTTTTTT	11	-	TRBV20-1	-	TRBJ1-4
CASSPRTGADNEQFF	TGTGCCAGCAGTCCACGGACAGGGGCCGACAATGAGCAGTTCTTC	15	TRBD1	TRBV27	-	TRBJ2-1
CASSLEDPGGGYTF	TGCGCCAGCAGCTTGGAAGACCCCGGGGGTGGCTACACCTTC	14	-	TRBV5-1	-	TRBJ1-2
CASSQDPNGGAYNEQFF	TGCGCCAGCAGCCAAGATCCTAACGGGGGTGCCTACAATGAGCAGTTCTTC	17	-	TRBV4-1	-	TRBJ2-1
CASSQDRDRGRYEQYF	TGCGCCAGCAGCCAAGACCGGGACAGGGGGCGTTACGAGCAGTACTTC	16	TRBD1	TRBV4-3	-	TRBJ2-7
CASRKGSGTDTQYF	TGTGCCAGCAGGAAGGGTAGCGGCACAGATACGCAGTATTTT	14	-	TRBV2	few	TRBJ2-3